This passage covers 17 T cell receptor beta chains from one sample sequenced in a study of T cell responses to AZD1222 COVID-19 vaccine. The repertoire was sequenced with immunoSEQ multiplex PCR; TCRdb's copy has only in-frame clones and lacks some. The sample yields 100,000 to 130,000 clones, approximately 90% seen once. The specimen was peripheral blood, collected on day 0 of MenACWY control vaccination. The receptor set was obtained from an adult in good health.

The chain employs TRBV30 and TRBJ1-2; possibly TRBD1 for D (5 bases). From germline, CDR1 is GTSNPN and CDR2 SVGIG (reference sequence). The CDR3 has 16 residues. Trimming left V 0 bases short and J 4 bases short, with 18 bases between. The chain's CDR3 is CAWSVIPAGWFYGYTF. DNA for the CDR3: TGTGCCTGGAGTGTAATCCCCGCAGGGTGGTTCTATGGCTACACCTTC. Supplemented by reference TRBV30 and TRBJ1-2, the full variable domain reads SQTIHQWPATLVQPVGSPLSLECTVEGTSNPNLYWYRQAAGRGLQLLFYSVGIGQISSEVPQNLSASRPQDRQFILSSKKLLLSDSGFYLCAWSVIPAGWFYGYTFGSGTRLTVV.

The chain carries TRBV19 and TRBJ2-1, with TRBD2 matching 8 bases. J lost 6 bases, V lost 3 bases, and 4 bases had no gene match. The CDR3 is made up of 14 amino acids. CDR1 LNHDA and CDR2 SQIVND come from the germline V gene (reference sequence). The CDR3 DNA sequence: TGTGCCAGTAGTATCCGGGGGGGCCTCAATGAGCAGTTCTTC. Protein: CASSIRGGLNEQFF.

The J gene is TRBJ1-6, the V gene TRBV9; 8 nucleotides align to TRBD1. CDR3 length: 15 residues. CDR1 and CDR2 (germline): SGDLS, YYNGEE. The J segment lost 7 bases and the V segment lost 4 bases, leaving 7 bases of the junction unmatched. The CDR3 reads CASSLDRVVNSPLHF. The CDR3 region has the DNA TGTGCCAGCAGCTTGGACAGGGTCGTGAATTCACCCCTCCACTTT. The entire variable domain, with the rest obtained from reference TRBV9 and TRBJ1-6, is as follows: DSGVTQTPKHLITATGQRVTLRCSPRSGDLSVYWYQQSLDQGLQFLIQYYNGEERAKGNILERFSAQQFPDLHSELNLSSLELGDSALYFCASSLDRVVNSPLHFGNGTRLTVT.

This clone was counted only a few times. The CDR3 nucleotides are TGTGCCAGCAGTTACAATAACCGGGACAGCCCTGAAGCTTTCTTT. Protein product: CASSYNNRDSPEAFF. This chain uses TRBV7-9 with TRBJ1-1; the match to TRBD1 covers 7 bases. With 6 bases clipped from V and 6 bases from J, the junction kept 13 bases outside the gene matches. This CDR3 spans 15 amino acids. Germline V gene data show CDR1 as SEHNR and CDR2 as FQNEAQ (reference sequence).

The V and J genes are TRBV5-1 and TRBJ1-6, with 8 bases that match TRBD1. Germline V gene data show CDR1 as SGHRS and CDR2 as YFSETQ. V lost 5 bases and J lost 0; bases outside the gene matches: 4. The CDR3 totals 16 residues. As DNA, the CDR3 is TGCGCCAGCAGACAGGGGGACAGCTCCTATAATTCACCCCTCCACTTT. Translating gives CASRQGDSSYNSPLHF.

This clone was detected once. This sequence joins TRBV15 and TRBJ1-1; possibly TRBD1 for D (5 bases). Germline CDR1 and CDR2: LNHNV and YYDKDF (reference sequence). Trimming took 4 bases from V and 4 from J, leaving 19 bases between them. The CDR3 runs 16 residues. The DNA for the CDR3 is TGTGCCACCAGCAACGCACCTATGGGGGGTGTCACTGAAGCTTTCTTT. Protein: CATSNAPMGGVTEAFF.

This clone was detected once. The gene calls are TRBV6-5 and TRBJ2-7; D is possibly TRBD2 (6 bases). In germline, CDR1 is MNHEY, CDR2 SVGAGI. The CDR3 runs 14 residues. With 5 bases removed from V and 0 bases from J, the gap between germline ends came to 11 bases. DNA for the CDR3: TGTGCCAGCAGTACCACGGGGGTCTCCTACGAGCAGTACTTC. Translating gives CASSTTGVSYEQYF.

For the CDR3, the DNA is TGTGCCAGCAGCTTTCCCAGAACCTACGAGCAGTACTTC. This gives the protein CASSFPRTYEQYF. This chain links TRBV11-2 with TRBJ2-7; D remains unclear. V lost 3 bases and J 2 bases, leaving 8 bases between the germline ends. Germline V gives CDR1 SGHAT, CDR2 FQNNGV. There are 13 residues in the CDR3. The full variable domain, completed using reference TRBV11-2 and TRBJ2-7, is EAGVAQSPRYKIIEKRQSVAFWCNPISGHATLYWYQQILGQGPKLLIQFQNNGVVDDSQLPKDRFSAERLKGVDSTLKIQPAKLEDSAVYLCASSFPRTYEQYFGPGTRLTVT.

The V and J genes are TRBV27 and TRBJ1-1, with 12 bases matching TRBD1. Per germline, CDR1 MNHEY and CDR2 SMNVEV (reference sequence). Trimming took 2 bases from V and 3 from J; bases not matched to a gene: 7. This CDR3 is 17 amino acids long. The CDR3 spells CASSLQGQGAGDTEAFF. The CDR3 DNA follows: TGTGCCAGCAGTTTACAGGGACAGGGGGCTGGGGACACTGAAGCTTTCTTT.

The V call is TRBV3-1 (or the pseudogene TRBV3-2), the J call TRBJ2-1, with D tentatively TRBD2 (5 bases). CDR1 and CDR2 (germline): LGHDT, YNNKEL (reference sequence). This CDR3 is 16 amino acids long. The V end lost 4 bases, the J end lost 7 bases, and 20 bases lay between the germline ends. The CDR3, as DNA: TGTGCCAGCAGCCTTCACTCGGCCCAGTCGGGAAATGAGCAGTTCTTC. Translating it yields CASSLHSAQSGNEQFF.

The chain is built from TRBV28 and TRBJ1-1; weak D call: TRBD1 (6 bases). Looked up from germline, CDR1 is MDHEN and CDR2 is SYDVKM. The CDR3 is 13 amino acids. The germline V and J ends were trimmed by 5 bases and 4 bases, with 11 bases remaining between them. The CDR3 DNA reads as TGTGCCAGCAGTACTACAGGGTTCACTGAAGCTTTCTTT. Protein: CASSTTGFTEAFF.

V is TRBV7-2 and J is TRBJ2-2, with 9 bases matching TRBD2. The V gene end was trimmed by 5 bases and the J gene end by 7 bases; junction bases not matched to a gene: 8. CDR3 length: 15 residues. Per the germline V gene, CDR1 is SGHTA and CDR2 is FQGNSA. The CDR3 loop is CASSTRGGAGGELFF. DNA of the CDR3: TGTGCCAGCAGCACTCGCGGGGGGGCTGGCGGGGAGCTGTTTTTT. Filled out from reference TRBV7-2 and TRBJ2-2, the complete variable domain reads GAGVSQSPSNKVTEKGKDVELRCDPISGHTALYWYRQSLGQGLEFLIYFQGNSAPDKSGLPSDRFSAERTGGSVSTLTIQRTQQEDSAVYLCASSTRGGAGGELFFGEGSRLTVL.

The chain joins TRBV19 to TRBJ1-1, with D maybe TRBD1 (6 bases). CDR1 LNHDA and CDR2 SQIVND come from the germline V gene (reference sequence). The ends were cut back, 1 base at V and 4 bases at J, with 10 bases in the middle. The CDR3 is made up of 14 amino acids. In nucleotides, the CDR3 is TGTGCCAGTAGTATAGTAGGGGGGATCACTGAAGCTTTCTTT. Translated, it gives CASSIVGGITEAFF.

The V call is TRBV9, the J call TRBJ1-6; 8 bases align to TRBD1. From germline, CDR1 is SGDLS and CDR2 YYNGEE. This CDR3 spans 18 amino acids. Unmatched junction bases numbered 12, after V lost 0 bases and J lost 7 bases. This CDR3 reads CASSVGALVTGVNSPLHF. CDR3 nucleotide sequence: TGTGCCAGCAGCGTAGGTGCCTTGGTGACAGGGGTCAATTCACCCCTCCACTTT.

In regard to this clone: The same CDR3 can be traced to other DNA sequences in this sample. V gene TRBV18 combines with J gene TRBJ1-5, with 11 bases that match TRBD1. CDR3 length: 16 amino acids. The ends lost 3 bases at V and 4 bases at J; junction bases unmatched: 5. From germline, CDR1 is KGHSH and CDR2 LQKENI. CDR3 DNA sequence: TGTGCCAGCTCACCCGGACAGGGGGCTGGAAATCAGCCCCAGCATTTT. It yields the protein CASSPGQGAGNQPQHF.

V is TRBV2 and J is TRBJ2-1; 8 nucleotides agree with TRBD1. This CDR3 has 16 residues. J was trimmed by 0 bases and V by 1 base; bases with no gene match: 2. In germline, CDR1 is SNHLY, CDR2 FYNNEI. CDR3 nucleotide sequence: TGTGCCAGCAGTGAAGTCAGGGGGCTCTCCTACAATGAGCAGTTCTTC. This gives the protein CASSEVRGLSYNEQFF.

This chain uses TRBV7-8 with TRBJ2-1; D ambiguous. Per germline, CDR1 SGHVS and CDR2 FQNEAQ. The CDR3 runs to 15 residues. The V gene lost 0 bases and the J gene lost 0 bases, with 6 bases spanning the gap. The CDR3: CASSLAAISYNEQFF. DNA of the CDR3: TGTGCCAGCAGCTTAGCTGCTATCTCCTACAATGAGCAGTTCTTC.